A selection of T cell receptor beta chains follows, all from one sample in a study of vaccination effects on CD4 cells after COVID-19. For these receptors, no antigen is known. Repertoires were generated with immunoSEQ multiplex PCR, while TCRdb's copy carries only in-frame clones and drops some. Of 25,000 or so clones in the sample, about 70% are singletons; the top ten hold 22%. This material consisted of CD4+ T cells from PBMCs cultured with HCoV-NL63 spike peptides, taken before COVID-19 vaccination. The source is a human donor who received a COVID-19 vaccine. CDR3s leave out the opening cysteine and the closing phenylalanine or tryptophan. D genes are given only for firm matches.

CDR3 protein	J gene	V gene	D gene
ASSQVRGTEAF	TRBJ1-1	TRBV3-1/TRBV3-2	NA
ASRSGPGGSRTGELF	TRBJ2-2	TRBV7-8	NA
ASSLTYNEQF	TRBJ2-1	TRBV6-5	NA
ASTILGLAGGEQF	TRBJ2-1	TRBV28	TRBD2
ASSGRQGTDTQY	TRBJ2-3	TRBV25-1	NA
ASSFTGGGAHGYT	TRBJ1-2	TRBV27	TRBD1
ASSSRTGLYGYT	TRBJ1-2	TRBV5-1	TRBD1
ASSQDYLGGTNYGYT	TRBJ1-2	TRBV4-3	NA
SAKTGSNQPQH	TRBJ1-5	TRBV29-1	TRBD1
ASSEGGPNEKLF	TRBJ1-4	TRBV6-1	NA
ASSLGGSIGRKTNEKLF	TRBJ1-4	TRBV7-9	NA
ASSYSRGYQETQY	TRBJ2-5	TRBV6-5	NA
ASSQEGARTDTQY	TRBJ2-3	TRBV4-1	NA
ASSFMDGISGNTIY	TRBJ1-3	TRBV28	NA
ASSLGRENIQY	TRBJ2-4	TRBV11-3	NA
ASSLSGGTEAF	TRBJ1-1	TRBV5-1	TRBD1
ASSVHAGTDTQY	TRBJ2-3	TRBV9	NA
ASSQDGGVWGYT	TRBJ1-2	TRBV4-2	NA
ASSRDRGASEAF	TRBJ1-1	TRBV6-5	TRBD1
ASGLAPGESTDTQY	TRBJ2-3	TRBV12-5	NA
SASLGQGSDTQY	TRBJ2-3	TRBV20-1	NA